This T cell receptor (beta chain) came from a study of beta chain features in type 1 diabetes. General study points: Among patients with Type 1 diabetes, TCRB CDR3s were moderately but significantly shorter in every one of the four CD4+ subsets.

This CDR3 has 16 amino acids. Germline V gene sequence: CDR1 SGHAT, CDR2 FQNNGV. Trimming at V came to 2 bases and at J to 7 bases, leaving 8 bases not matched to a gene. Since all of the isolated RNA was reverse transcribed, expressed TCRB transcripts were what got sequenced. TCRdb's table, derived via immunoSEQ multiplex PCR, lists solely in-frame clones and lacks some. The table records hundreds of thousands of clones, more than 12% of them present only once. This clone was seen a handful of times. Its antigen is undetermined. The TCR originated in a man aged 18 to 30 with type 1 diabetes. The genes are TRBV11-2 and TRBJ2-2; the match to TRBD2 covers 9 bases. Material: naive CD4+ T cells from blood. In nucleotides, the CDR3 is TGTGCCAGCAGCTTACTTTCGGGACTAGCTAGCGGGGAGCTGTTTTTT. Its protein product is CASSLLSGLASGELFF. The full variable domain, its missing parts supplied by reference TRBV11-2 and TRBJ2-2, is EAGVAQSPRYKIIEKRQSVAFWCNPISGHATLYWYQQILGQGPKLLIQFQNNGVVDDSQLPKDRFSAERLKGVDSTLKIQPAKLEDSAVYLCASSLLSGLASGELFFGEGSRLTVL.